This paragraph reports one T cell receptor (beta chain). These data belong to a study of blood T cell repertoires in COVID-19. The overall study: Sites across the United States, Italy and Spain contributed samples from acute and convalescent COVID-19. Sources were T cells, B-cell-depleted T cells, or PBMCs; the material itself was cDNA or gDNA.

J gave up 9 bases and V 1 base, and 7 bases lay outside the gene matches. The CDR3 has 15 residues. The germline gives CDR1 SEHNR, CDR2 FQNEAQ (reference sequence). Original methodology: Reference gene primers were amplified, and this amplification served to estimate nucleated cell counts. Produced via immunoSEQ multiplex PCR; TCRdb's table is partial and in-frame only. V, J and clone size are those of that table, while D and trimming were read from the DNA. This repertoire shows some 110,000 clones, roughly 85% found once; its top ten account for about 16%. The chain recombines TRBV7-9 with TRBJ2-1; 9 positions match TRBD1. The origin of this receptor is an elderly woman with acute or convalescent COVID-19. Material: peripheral blood. The CDR3 here is CASSLGTGEFGEQFF. The CDR3 DNA reads TGTGCCAGCAGCTTAGGGACAGGGGAATTTGGTGAGCAGTTCTTC.